These 31 T cell receptor beta chains share one sample of origin, sequenced in a study of T cells after yellow fever vaccination (dated by TCRdb to between 2019 and 2020). This specimen's treatment or condition label, per the study, means: live attenuated yellow fever vaccine strain. The library was prepared using 5' RACE. The sequencer listed for this sample is Illumina HiSeq 2500. Clones were called with MiXCR by TCRdb after fastp trimmed the public reads at Q25, and only in-frame beta chains were retained. Rows merge per CDR3 protein into single entries with the most common DNA and genes. In all, the sample holds tens of thousands of distinct CDR3 sequences, and around 7.7% of those were seen once. The leading ten clones occupy approximately 42% of the sample. The source material was CD8+ T cells sorted from PBMCs, sampled on the day of the yellow fever booster vaccination. The receptors stem from a man aged 25-40 years who received the YFV17D yellow fever vaccine.

Remarks on this clonotype: Since a much larger clone is just one base distant, this may be a read error. The chain joins TRBV4-2 to TRBJ2-7; either TRBD1 or TRBD2 may supply D (5 bases each). The CDR3 runs 16 residues. The V gene lost 4 bases and the J gene lost 1 base, with 17 bases spanning the gap. Germline CDR1 and CDR2: LGHNA and YNFKEQ. CDR3: CASSLGQLGESYEQYF. CDR3 nucleotide sequence: TGTGCCAGCAGCCTCGGTCAGTTGGGGGAGTCCTACGAGCAGTACTTC.

This chain connects TRBV15 to TRBJ2-5; no definite D call. This CDR3 has 14 residues. V dropped 0 bases and J dropped 5 bases, with 10 bases sitting between them. Looked up from germline, CDR1 is LNHNV and CDR2 is YYDKDF (reference sequence). In nucleotides, the CDR3 is TGTGCCACCAGCAGAGAGAGAGGATGGGAGACCCAGTACTTC. Protein product: CATSRERGWETQYF.

The V call is TRBV19, the J call TRBJ2-7; possibly TRBD2 for D (5 bases). The germline CDR1 and CDR2 sequences are LNHDA and SQIVND (reference sequence). The CDR3 is 14 amino acids. Trimming took off 3 bases at V and 4 bases at J, with 13 bases between the two ends. CDR3 DNA sequence: TGTGCCAGTAGTATCGGAGGAAACGGGTACGAGCAGTACTTC. Protein: CASSIGGNGYEQYF.

The V call is TRBV3-2, the J call TRBJ2-6; the D segment call TRBD1 is taken from the table without a DNA check. TRBV3-2 is a documented pseudogene. This CDR3 has 18 residues. The DNA of the CDR3 is TGTGCCTCCACCATCCAAGGACAGGTAGAGCTCGGGGCCAACGTCCTGACTTTC. Translated: CASTIQGQVELGANVLTF.

This clonotype was seen many times. The CDR3: CSAGLADTDTQYF. CDR3 nucleotides: TGCAGTGCCGGACTAGCGGACACAGATACGCAGTATTTT. This sequence joins TRBV20-1 and TRBJ2-3, with TRBD2 matching 10 bases. This CDR3 is 13 amino acids long. From germline, CDR1 is DFQATT and CDR2 SNEGSKA (reference sequence). After removal of 6 bases from V and 2 bases from J, the junction contained 2 bases not matched to a gene.

J is TRBJ2-2 and V is TRBV24-1, with TRBD2 matching over 10 bases. After removal of 6 bases from V and 6 bases from J, the junction contained 15 bases not matched to a gene. CDR3 length equals 18 residues. The germline gives CDR1 KGHDR, CDR2 SFDVKD. CDR3 region: CATSIPPRRLAGAGELFF. The CDR3 DNA follows: TGTGCCACCAGTATCCCGCCCCGGCGGCTAGCGGGAGCCGGGGAGCTGTTTTTT.

About this clonotype: A junction boundary mismatches the germline segment, possibly from a read error. The chain carries TRBV27 and TRBJ2-1; TRBD2 matches 7 bases. The CDR3 extends over 16 amino acids. The germline CDR1 and CDR2 sequences are MNHEY and SMNVEV (reference sequence). The CDR3: CARSLSAGRLYNEQFF. The CDR3 DNA reads as TGTGCCAGGAGTTTATCCGCCGGGAGGCTTTACAATGAGCAGTTCTTC.

The CDR3 DNA reads TGCAGTGCTAGGGAAGAGGGGGGTTGGGCCAACGTCCTGACTTTC. It specifies CSAREEGGWANVLTF. The genes are TRBV20-1 and TRBJ2-6, with D perhaps assigned TRBD1 or TRBD2 (6 bases each). Germline V gene lookup returns CDR1 DFQATT and CDR2 SNEGSKA (reference sequence). The V gene lost 3 bases and the J gene lost 5 bases, with 14 bases spanning the gap. The CDR3 has 15 residues.

The rearrangement joins TRBV6-2 or TRBV6-3 to TRBJ2-5; 9 nucleotides align to TRBD2. The CDR3 sequence is 16 residues long. V lost 5 bases to trimming and J lost 3 bases; unmatched junction nucleotides: 10. In germline, CDR1 is MNHEY, CDR2 SVGEGT. This CDR3 reads CASSTGLATFEETQYF. The CDR3 DNA sequence: TGTGCCAGCAGTACCGGACTAGCGACATTTGAAGAGACCCAGTACTTC.

This clonotype has a handful of counts. This chain uses TRBV12-3 or TRBV12-4 with TRBJ1-1; 9 bases align to TRBD1. This CDR3 is 14 amino acids long. V gave up 5 bases and J gave up 4 bases; unmatched junction bases: 5. CDR3 DNA: TGTGCCAGCAGTCTCAAGACAGGGGGCACTGAAGCTTTCTTT. This encodes CASSLKTGGTEAFF.

In its sample, this clonotype was seen many times. This sequence joins TRBV20-1 and TRBJ2-7, with TRBD2 as a possible D gene (6 bases). The CDR3 sequence is 12 residues long. Per germline, CDR1 DFQATT and CDR2 SNEGSKA (reference sequence). Trimming pared 8 bases from V and 1 base from J, leaving 12 bases between. CDR3: CSLEGQSYEQYF. The CDR3 DNA is TGCAGTTTGGAGGGGCAATCCTACGAGCAGTACTTC.

The gene calls are TRBV3-1 and TRBJ2-7; D may be TRBD2 (5 bases). Germline lookup yields CDR1 LGHDT and CDR2 YNNKEL (reference sequence). V lost 4 bases, J lost 4 bases, and 11 bases lay in between. This CDR3 has 13 residues. For the CDR3, the DNA is TGTGCCAGCAGCCCCGGGGTGGGGTACGAGCAGTACTTC. Protein sequence: CASSPGVGYEQYF.

This clonotype showed up just a few times. The gene calls are TRBV6-5 and TRBJ2-2; the D gene is possibly TRBD2 (5 bases). V lost 2 bases, J lost 5 bases, and 21 bases lay in between. CDR1 is MNHEY, CDR2 SVGAGI, per germline. The CDR3 is made up of 18 amino acids. CDR3 nucleotides: TGTGCCAGCAGTTACAATGGAGGTGCCAGTGCCGTTACCGGGGAGCTGTTTTTT. It specifies CASSYNGGASAVTGELFF.

The chain combines TRBV15 with TRBJ2-5, with 9 bases that match TRBD2. V dropped 0 bases and J dropped 7; count of bases not matched to a gene: 6. The CDR3 has 15 residues. Germline V gene data show CDR1 as LNHNV and CDR2 as YYDKDF (reference sequence). Here the CDR3 reads CATSRDYSSGATQYF. The CDR3 nucleotides read TGTGCCACCAGCAGAGATTACTCTAGCGGGGCGACCCAGTACTTC. Variable domain in full (rest from reference TRBV15 and TRBJ2-5): DAMVIQNPRYQVTQFGKPVTLSCSQTLNHNVMYWYQQKSSQAPKLLFHYYDKDFNNEADTPDNFQSRRPNTSFCFLDIRSPGLGDTAMYLCATSRDYSSGATQYFGPGTRLLVL.

About this clonotype itself: One end of the junction is discordant with germline, which a read error may explain. This chain uses TRBV7-7 with TRBJ2-6; D gene unclear. From germline, CDR1 is SSHAT and CDR2 FNYEAQ (reference sequence). This CDR3 has 15 residues. DNA for the CDR3: TGTGCTAGCAGCCCGATTAGCTCTGGGGCCAACGTCCTGACTTTC. Protein sequence: CASSPISSGANVLTF.

This clonotype was counted a few times. This chain links TRBV3-1 with TRBJ2-7; 8 nucleotides line up with TRBD2. CDR1 and CDR2 from the germline V gene are LGHDT and YNNKEL (reference sequence). The length of the CDR3 is 14 residues. After removal of 4 bases from V and 2 bases from J, the junction contained 4 bases not matched to a gene. The CDR3 DNA sequence: TGTGCCAGCAGCCCTTTTAGCGGGACCTACGAGCAGTACTTC. Its protein is CASSPFSGTYEQYF.

This clonotype was detected a few times. The chain couples TRBV7-6 to TRBJ2-7; D may correspond to TRBD1 or TRBD2 (5 bases each). The V end lost 1 base, the J end lost 1 base, and 8 bases lay between the germline ends. The CDR3 consists of 14 residues. Germline V gene data show CDR1 as SGHVS and CDR2 as FNYEAQ. The CDR3 reads CASSLGGGSYEQYF. In nucleotides, the CDR3 is TGTGCCAGCAGCTTAGGTGGGGGTTCCTACGAGCAGTACTTC. Combining the CDR3 with reference TRBV7-6 and TRBJ2-7 gives the whole variable domain GAGVSQSPRYKVTKRGQDVALRCDPISGHVSLYWYRQALGQGPEFLTYFNYEAQQDKSGLPNDRFSAERPEGSISTLTIQRTEQRDSAMYRCASSLGGGSYEQYFGPGTRLTVT.

This chain joins TRBV4-3 and TRBJ2-1, with D maybe TRBD2 (6 bases). CDR3 length equals 18 residues. Germline lookup yields CDR1 LGHNA and CDR2 YSLEER. The germline V and J ends were trimmed by 0 bases and 2 bases, with 17 bases remaining between them. The CDR3 reads CASSQEVWRDSTYNEQFF. DNA of the CDR3: TGCGCCAGCAGCCAAGAAGTCTGGCGGGACTCTACCTACAATGAGCAGTTCTTC.

This clonotype was counted only a few times. The rearrangement joins TRBV21-1 to TRBJ2-7. TRBV21-1 is labeled a pseudogene. The CDR3 length is 14 residues. The CDR3 bases are TGTGCCAGCACGGGGAACGGGATCTCCTACGAGCAGTACTTC. This codes for CASTGNGISYEQYF.

This clonotype was counted many times. V and J are TRBV7-8 and TRBJ2-3; tentative D call: TRBD1 (6 bases). The CDR3 sequence is 12 residues long. Trimming cost V 5 bases and J 6 bases, with 9 bases left between them. Germline CDR1 and CDR2: SGHVS and FQNEAQ. The CDR3, as DNA: TGTGCCAGCAGCATTACAGGGGATACGCAGTATTTT. Translated: CASSITGDTQYF.

This clonotype was seen a handful of times. This chain uses TRBV28 with TRBJ2-5; D gene unclear. Germline V CDR1 and CDR2: MDHEN, SYDVKM. V lost 4 bases, J lost 3 bases, and 9 bases lay in between. The CDR3 length is 13 residues. The CDR3 region has the DNA TGTGCCAGCAGTTCCCGGACGGAAGAGACCCAGTACTTC. Protein: CASSSRTEETQYF.

This clonotype was observed a few times. The rearrangement links TRBV14 to TRBJ2-5; 7 bases fit TRBD2. The germline V gene has CDR1 SGHDN and CDR2 FVKESK. The CDR3 has 14 residues. The V and J ends lost 4 bases and 5 bases, in that order; junction bases with no gene match: 7. The chain's CDR3 is CASSRPGLEETQYF. DNA for the CDR3: TGTGCCAGCAGCCGACCCGGACTAGAGGAGACCCAGTACTTC.

This chain connects TRBV5-4 to TRBJ2-7, with 14 bases identical to TRBD2. The CDR3 covers 16 residues. Looked up from germline, CDR1 is SGHNT and CDR2 is YYREEE (reference sequence). V dropped 4 bases and J dropped 2; count of bases not matched to a gene: 5. The DNA for the CDR3 is TGTGCCAGCAGCCCGGGACTAGCGGGAGCACCCTACGAGCAGTACTTC. Protein product: CASSPGLAGAPYEQYF.

This clonotype was recorded many times. The V call is TRBV12-3 or TRBV12-4, the J call TRBJ2-7; 7 nucleotides line up with TRBD1. CDR3 length equals 12 residues. V dropped 5 bases and J dropped 3; count of bases not matched to a gene: 1. CDR3 region: CASSPGGYEQYF. CDR3 in DNA: TGTGCCAGCAGTCCAGGGGGCTACGAGCAGTACTTC.

This clonotype occurred a few times. The V gene is TRBV20-1, the J gene TRBJ2-2; TRBD2 agrees at 9 bases. The CDR3 runs 15 residues. From germline, CDR1 is DFQATT and CDR2 SNEGSKA (reference sequence). Losses at the gene ends were 0 bases for V and 6 bases for J; bases not matched to a gene: 5. CDR3 protein: CSAREASGMAGELFF. CDR3 sequence (DNA): TGCAGTGCTAGAGAGGCTAGCGGGATGGCCGGGGAGCTGTTTTTT.

The gene calls are TRBV20-1 and TRBJ2-7, with TRBD2 identical over 8 bases. The germline V gene encodes CDR1 DFQATT and CDR2 SNEGSKA (reference sequence). CDR3 size: 14 residues. Trimming took 6 bases from V and 6 from J; bases not matched to a gene: 13. CDR3 sequence: CSASPLSGASEQYF. The DNA of the CDR3 is TGCAGTGCATCCCCCCTTAGCGGGGCCAGCGAGCAGTACTTC.

This chain links TRBV27 with TRBJ2-5; 7 positions match TRBD1. V gave up 5 bases and J gave up 6 bases; unmatched junction bases: 12. Germline V gives CDR1 MNHEY, CDR2 SMNVEV (reference sequence). The CDR3 consists of 15 residues. CDR3 residues: CASSPQGELWQTQYF. CDR3 nucleotides: TGTGCCAGCAGTCCCCAGGGGGAGCTCTGGCAGACCCAGTACTTC.

The chain combines TRBV20-1 with TRBJ2-7, with D possibly being TRBD2 (6 bases). The germline V gene encodes CDR1 DFQATT and CDR2 SNEGSKA (reference sequence). This CDR3 is 12 amino acids long. Here the CDR3 DNA reads TGCAGGGGGGAGGCAGGGACCTACGAGCAGTACTTC. The encoded protein is CRGEAGTYEQYF.

This clonotype was observed a handful of times. CDR3 sequence: CASRLFSGSIADTQYF. In DNA form, the CDR3 reads TGTGCCAGCAGACTTTTTAGCGGGAGCATTGCAGATACGCAGTATTTT. The rearrangement uses TRBV7-2 and TRBJ2-3; 9 bases are a match to TRBD2. Trimming took 6 bases from V and 4 from J; bases not matched to a gene: 11. This CDR3 contains 16 residues. Germline-derived CDR1 and CDR2 are SGHTA and FQGNSA.

This clonotype was picked up a small number of times. The V gene is TRBV11-2, the J gene TRBJ1-2; 7 nucleotides line up with TRBD1. CDR1 and CDR2 (germline): SGHAT, FQNNGV. Trimming cost V 4 bases and J 5 bases; bases outside gene matches: 7. This CDR3 has 14 residues. CDR3 region: CASSSGQDIYGYTF. DNA for the CDR3: TGTGCCAGCAGCTCAGGACAGGACATATATGGCTACACCTTC.

This clonotype showed up many times. The chain has TRBV24-1 and TRBJ2-5, with 8 bases lining up with TRBD1. Per the germline V gene, CDR1 is KGHDR and CDR2 is SFDVKD. The CDR3 spans 14 residues. The J segment lost 4 bases and the V segment lost 6 bases, leaving 6 bases of the junction unmatched. The CDR3 sequence is CATSRAGGGETQYF. As DNA, the CDR3 is TGTGCCACCAGTAGAGCAGGGGGCGGAGAGACCCAGTACTTC.